This T cell receptor (beta chain) was recorded in a study of CD8+CD57+ T cells in acquired aplastic anemia. For sequencing, patients were chosen who had shown expansion of CD8+CD57+ cells by flow cytometry. Researchers used genomic DNA as the template to profile TCR beta VDJ and CDR3. TCRdb fed the reads into MiXCR, producing one record per CDR3 protein. The table has hundreds of thousands of distinct CDR3 sequences, approximately 33% seen once. CDR3 length: 14 amino acids. Looked up from germline, CDR1 is DFQATT and CDR2 is SNEGSKA (reference sequence). V lost 6 bases to trimming and J lost 1 base; unmatched junction nucleotides: 5.

This TCR was recovered from a human donor with aplastic anemia. The material sequenced was sorted CD4+, CD8+, or CD8+CD57+ T cells (not recorded which) from PBMCs. J is TRBJ2-1 and V is TRBV20-1, with 8 bases matching TRBD2. The CDR3 coding sequence is TGCAGTGCAAAGAGCGGGAGATCCTACAATGAGCAGTTCTTC. Translation gives CSAKSGRSYNEQFF.